This T cell receptor beta chain appears in the sequencing data of a study of T cells in Graves' hyperthyroidism and ophthalmopathy (dated by TCRdb to between 2018 and 2020). In the study overall: Peripheral blood was sampled at the time of initial diagnosis, prior to any treatment. A discovery cohort of around 100 patients, roughly 45 with Graves' ophthalmopathy and 57 with stable Graves' hyperthyroidism, was used to find distinguishing TCR V-J signatures. The 100 or so discovery patients were divided at random into training and test sets in a 7:3 ratio. An independent validation cohort of 18 to 20 hyperthyroidism patients and about 15 patients who later progressed to ophthalmopathy tested prospective prediction of ophthalmopathy. After sampling, hyperthyroidism patients received methimazole starting at 30 mg daily, and ophthalmopathy patients received high-dose intravenous methylprednisolone. The paper reports TCR Vbeta CDR3 sequencing of some 140 peripheral blood samples: fewer than 50 ophthalmopathy, under 80 hyperthyroidism and 17 progressor patients. Thyroid tissue and blood T-cell repertoires from about 6 Graves' hyperthyroidism patients were also compared in the study.

V is cut by 5 bases and J by 2 bases, and the space between the germline ends is 7 bases. From a lookup of the germline V gene, CDR1 and CDR2 are MNHNS and SASEGT. There are 13 amino acids in the CDR3, from cysteine to phenylalanine inclusive. The retained sequence is limited to the CDR3, 39 bases, with the frame set at the first base. General study outcomes and caveats: No statistical method was used to set the sample size in advance, and investigators knew the group allocation. During validation, the model predicted progression to ophthalmopathy a median of approximately 7 months ahead of onset, with 60% to 71% sensitivity and 72% to 80% specificity. In cross-validation, a model built on a 13 V-J signature told ophthalmopathy apart from stable hyperthyroidism with 85% to 90% sensitivity and around 81% specificity, and in testing the same model reached 80%/75%. Most expanded thyroid clonotypes (frequency above 0.001) were also found in blood, which suggests that blood repertoires may mirror thyroid immune responses.

Notes on this clonotype: Its target antigen remains unknown. No base quality values were provided; no much bigger clone lies one nucleotide off.

TCR beta CDR3 regions were amplified from RNA transcripts. A first-round RT-PCR of the TCR CDR3 used the HTBI primer set with the Qiagen OneStep RT-PCR kit. The libraries were constructed in a second round of multiplex PCR and then size-selected and purified. The libraries were sequenced on an Illumina HiSeq2000 using paired-end 100 bp reads. Under the source paper's analysis protocol: SOAPnuke was used to process the raw data, removing reads that contained adapters or uncalled bases, had a mean Phred below 15, or lacked an exact match to the constant primer or identifier. High-quality paired reads were merged using COPE v1.2.5, and each unique nucleotide sequence was defined as a clonotype. MiTCR v1.1 was used to align the clonotypes against IMGT TRBV, TRBD and TRBJ reference segments. The analysis was restricted to V-J combinations with a frequency above 0.0001, which together covered 99% to 99.2% of the repertoires. A TCS score was defined as the ratio of F50 (clonal expansion) to E x V (chaos), with BLOSUM62-based TCRdist applied between CDR3 peptides within each V-J. Welch's t-statistics and random forest reduced 500 to 550 V-J features to 10 to 15, which were used in a naive Bayes classifier (R e1071). Using fastp at Q25 and MiXCR, TCRdb reprocessed the public reads and kept productive beta chains. Each CDR3 protein appears once, grouped with its most common genes and DNA. The V and J calls were determined by TCRdb, not by the authors. This sample gives about 520,000 distinct CDR3 sequences in total; less than 25% of them show up just once. In total, the top ten clones hold around 10% of the sample.

Ophthalmopathy patients had moderately to severely active disease, Clinical Activity Score of at least 3, NOSPECS grade of at least 4, and duration under 3 months. Exclusion was applied to patients with uncontrolled infections, other autoimmune diseases, pregnancy or lactation. Diagnoses relied on clinical symptoms, serum thyroxine and TRAb, thyroid ultrasound and orbital computed tomography. Ficoll-Paque density gradient centrifugation was used to isolate PBMCs from about 9 ml of fresh peripheral blood. Trizol reagent was used to extract total RNA, and RNA quality was then checked on an Agilent 2100 Bioanalyzer.

The chain is made from TRBV6-1 and TRBJ1-3; the D gene assignment is ambiguous. The TCR comes from a woman in her twenties or thirties with Graves' ophthalmopathy. What was sequenced was blood. CDR3 loop: CASSMRTGNTIYF. The DNA sequence is TGTGCCAGCAGTATGCGAACTGGAAACACCATATATTTT.